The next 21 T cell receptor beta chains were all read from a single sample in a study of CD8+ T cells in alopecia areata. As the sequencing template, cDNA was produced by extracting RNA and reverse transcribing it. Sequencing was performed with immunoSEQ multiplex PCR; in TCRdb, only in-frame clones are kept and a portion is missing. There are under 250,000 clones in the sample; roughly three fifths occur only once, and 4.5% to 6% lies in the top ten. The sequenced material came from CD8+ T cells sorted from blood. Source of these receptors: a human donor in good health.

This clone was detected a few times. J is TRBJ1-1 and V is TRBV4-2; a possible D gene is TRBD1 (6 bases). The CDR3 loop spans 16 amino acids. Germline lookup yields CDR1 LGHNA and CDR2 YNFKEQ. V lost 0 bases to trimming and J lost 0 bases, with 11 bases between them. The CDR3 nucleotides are TGTGCCAGCAGCCAAGAGGGGGCAGCCCTGAACACTGAAGCTTTCTTT. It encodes CASSQEGAALNTEAFF.

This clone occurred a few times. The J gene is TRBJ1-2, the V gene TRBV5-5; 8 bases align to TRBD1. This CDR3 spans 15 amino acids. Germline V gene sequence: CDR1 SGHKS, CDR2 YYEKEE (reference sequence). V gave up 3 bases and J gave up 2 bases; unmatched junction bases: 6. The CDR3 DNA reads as TGTGCCAGCAGCTCCGGACAGGGACCCAACTATGGCTACACCTTC. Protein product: CASSSGQGPNYGYTF.

CDR3 sequence (DNA): TGTGCCAGCAGCCAAGAAACTGGGTCAAGCAATCAGCCCCAGCATTTT. It encodes CASSQETGSSNQPQHF. The chain has TRBV4-2 and TRBJ1-5; D unresolved. The length of the CDR3 is 16 residues. V was clipped by 0 bases and J by 1 base, with 10 bases between them. Germline assignment: CDR1 LGHNA and CDR2 YNFKEQ.

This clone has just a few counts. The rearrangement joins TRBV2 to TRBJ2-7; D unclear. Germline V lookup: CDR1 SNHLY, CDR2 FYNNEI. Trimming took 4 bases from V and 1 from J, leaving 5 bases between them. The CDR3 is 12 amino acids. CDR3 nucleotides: TGTGCCAGCAGTGCCTCATCCTACGAGCAGTACTTC. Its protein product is CASSASSYEQYF.

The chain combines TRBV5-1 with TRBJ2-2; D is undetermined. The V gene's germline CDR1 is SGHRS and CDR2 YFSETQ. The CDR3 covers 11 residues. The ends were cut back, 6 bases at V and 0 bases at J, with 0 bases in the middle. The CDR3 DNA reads TGCGCCAGCACGAACACCGGGGAGCTGTTTTTT. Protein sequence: CASTNTGELFF.

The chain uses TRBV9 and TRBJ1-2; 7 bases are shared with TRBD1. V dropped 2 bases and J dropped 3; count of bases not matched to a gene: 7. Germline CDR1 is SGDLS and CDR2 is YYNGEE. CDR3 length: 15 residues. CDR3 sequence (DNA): TGTGCCAGCAGCGTTCAGGGGGGTCTGGACTATGGCTACACCTTC. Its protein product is CASSVQGGLDYGYTF.

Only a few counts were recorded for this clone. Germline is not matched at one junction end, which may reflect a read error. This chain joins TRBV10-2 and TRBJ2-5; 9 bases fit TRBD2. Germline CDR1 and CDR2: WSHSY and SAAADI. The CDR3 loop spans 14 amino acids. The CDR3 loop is CASSASGAQETQYF. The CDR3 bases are TGTGCCAGCAGCGCTAGCGGGGCCCAAGAGACCCAGTACTTC.

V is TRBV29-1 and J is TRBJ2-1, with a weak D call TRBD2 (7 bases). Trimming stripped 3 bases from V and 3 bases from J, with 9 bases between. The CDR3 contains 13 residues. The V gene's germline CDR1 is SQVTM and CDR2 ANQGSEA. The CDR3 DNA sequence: TGCAGCGTTGAGGGGGGGCACTACAATGAGCAGTTCTTC. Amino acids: CSVEGGHYNEQFF.

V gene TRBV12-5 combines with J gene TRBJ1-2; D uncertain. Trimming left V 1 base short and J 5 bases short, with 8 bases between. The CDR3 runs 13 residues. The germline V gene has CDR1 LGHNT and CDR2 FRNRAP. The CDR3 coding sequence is TGTGCTAGTGGTTTGGGCCCGGCGTATGGCTACACCTTC. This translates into CASGLGPAYGYTF.

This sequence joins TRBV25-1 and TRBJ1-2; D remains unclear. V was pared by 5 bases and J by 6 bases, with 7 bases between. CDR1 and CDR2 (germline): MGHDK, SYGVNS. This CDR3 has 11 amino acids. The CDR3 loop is CASSTWDGYTF. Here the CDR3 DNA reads TGTGCCAGCAGTACCTGGGATGGCTACACCTTC.

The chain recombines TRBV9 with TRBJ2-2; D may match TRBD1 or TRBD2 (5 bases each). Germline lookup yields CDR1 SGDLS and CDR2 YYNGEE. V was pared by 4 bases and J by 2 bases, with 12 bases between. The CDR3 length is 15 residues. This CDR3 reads CASSPSGANTGELFF. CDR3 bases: TGTGCCAGCAGCCCCTCCGGGGCCAACACCGGGGAGCTGTTTTTT.

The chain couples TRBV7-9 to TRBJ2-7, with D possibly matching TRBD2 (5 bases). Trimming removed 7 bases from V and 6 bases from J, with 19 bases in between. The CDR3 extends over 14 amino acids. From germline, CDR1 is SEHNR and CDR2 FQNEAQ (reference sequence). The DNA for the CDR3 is TGTGCCAGCACCGGAGGACGCAGGCCTACCGAGCAGTACTTC. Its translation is CASTGGRRPTEQYF.

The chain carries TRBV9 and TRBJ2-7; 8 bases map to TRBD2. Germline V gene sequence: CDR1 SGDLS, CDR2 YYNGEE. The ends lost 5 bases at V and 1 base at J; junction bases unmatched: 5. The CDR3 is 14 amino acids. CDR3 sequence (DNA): TGTGCCAGCAGTCTTAGCGGGGAGTCCTACGAGCAGTACTTC. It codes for CASSLSGESYEQYF.

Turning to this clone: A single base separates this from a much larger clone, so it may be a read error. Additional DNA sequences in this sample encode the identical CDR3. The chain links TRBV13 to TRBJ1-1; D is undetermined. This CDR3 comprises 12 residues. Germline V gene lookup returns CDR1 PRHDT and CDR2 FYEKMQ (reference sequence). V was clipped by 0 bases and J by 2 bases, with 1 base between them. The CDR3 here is CASSLGNTEAFF. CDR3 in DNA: TGTGCCAGCAGCTTAGGCAACACTGAAGCTTTCTTT.

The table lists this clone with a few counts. CDR3 sequence (DNA): TGTGCCAGTTCACCCGGGGGAATGCTTGAAGCTTTCTTT. It encodes CASSPGGMLEAFF. This sequence joins TRBV19 and TRBJ1-1, with D possibly being TRBD1 (5 bases). The V end was cut by 8 bases, the J end by 7 bases, with 17 bases between. From germline, CDR1 is LNHDA and CDR2 SQIVND (reference sequence). The CDR3 has 13 residues.

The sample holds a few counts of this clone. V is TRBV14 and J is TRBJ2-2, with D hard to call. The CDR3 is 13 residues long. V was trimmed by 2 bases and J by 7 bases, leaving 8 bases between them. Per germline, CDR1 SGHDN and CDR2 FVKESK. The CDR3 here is CASSQIWIGELFF. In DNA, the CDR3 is TGTGCCAGCAGCCAAATCTGGATCGGGGAGCTGTTTTTT.

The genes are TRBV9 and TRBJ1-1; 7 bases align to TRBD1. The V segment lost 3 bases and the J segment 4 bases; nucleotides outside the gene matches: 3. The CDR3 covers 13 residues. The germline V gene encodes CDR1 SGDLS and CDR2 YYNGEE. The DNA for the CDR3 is TGTGCCAGCAGCGGCGGGACAGCCACTGAAGCTTTCTTT. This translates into CASSGGTATEAFF.

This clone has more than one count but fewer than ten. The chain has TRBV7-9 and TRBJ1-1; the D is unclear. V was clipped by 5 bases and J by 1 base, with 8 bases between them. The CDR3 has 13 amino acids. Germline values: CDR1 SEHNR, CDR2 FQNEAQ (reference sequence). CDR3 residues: CASSPPPNTEAFF. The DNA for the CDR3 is TGTGCCAGCAGCCCCCCCCCGAACACTGAAGCTTTCTTT.

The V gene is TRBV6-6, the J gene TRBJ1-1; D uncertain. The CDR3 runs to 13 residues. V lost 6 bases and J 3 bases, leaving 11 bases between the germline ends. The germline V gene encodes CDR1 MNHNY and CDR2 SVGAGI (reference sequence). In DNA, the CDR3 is TGTGCCAGCAGGGCCGAGATGTACACTGAAGCTTTCTTT. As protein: CASRAEMYTEAFF.

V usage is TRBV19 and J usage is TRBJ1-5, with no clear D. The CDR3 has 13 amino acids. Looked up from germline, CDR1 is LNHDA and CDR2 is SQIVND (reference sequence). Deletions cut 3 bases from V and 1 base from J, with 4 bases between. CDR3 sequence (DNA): TGTGCCAGTAGTATGGTCAGCAATCAGCCCCAGCATTTT. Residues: CASSMVSNQPQHF.

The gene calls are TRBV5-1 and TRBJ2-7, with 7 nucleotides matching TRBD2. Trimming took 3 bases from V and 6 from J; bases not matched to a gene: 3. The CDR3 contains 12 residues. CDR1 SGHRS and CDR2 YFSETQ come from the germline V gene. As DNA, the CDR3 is TGCGCCAGCAGCTGGACGGGGGGCGAGCAGTACTTC. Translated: CASSWTGGEQYF. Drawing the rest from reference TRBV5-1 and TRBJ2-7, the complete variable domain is KAGVTQTPRYLIKTRGQQVTLSCSPISGHRSVSWYQQTPGQGLQFLFEYFSETQRNKGNFPGRFSGRQFSNSRSEMNVSTLELGDSALYLCASSWTGGEQYFGPGTRLTVT.